This TCR beta chain stems from a study of blood T cell repertoires in COVID-19. Background on the study: Sites across the United States, Italy and Spain contributed samples from acute and convalescent COVID-19. Sources were T cells, B-cell-depleted T cells, or PBMCs; the material itself was cDNA or gDNA.

This clone was detected only once. In the authors' workflow: How many nucleated cells were present was estimated from reference gene primer amplification. Sequenced by immunoSEQ multiplex PCR; TCRdb stores in-frame clones only, minus some. V and J calls and clone size are those listed in that table; D and trimming were worked out from the DNA. The table shows about 380,000 clones, with about 85% occurring only once. This CDR3 has 16 residues. CDR1 and CDR2 (germline): SGHDN, FVKESK. V lost 1 base, J lost 4 bases, and 14 bases lay in between. The TCR comes from a woman in her late teens or twenties with acute or convalescent COVID-19. The chain has TRBV14 and TRBJ1-3; D gene uncertain. Sequenced sample: peripheral blood. CDR3 nucleotides: TGTGCCAGCAGCCAAGGGCGGCAGCTATTCGGAAACACCATATATTTT. This gives the protein CASSQGRQLFGNTIYF. Full variable domain (outside the CDR3, taken from reference TRBV14 and TRBJ1-3): EAGVTQFPSHSVIEKGQTVTLRCDPISGHDNLYWYRRVMGKEIKFLLHFVKESKQDESGMPNNRFLAERTGGTYSTLKVQPAELEDSGVYFCASSQGRQLFGNTIYFGEGSWLTVV.